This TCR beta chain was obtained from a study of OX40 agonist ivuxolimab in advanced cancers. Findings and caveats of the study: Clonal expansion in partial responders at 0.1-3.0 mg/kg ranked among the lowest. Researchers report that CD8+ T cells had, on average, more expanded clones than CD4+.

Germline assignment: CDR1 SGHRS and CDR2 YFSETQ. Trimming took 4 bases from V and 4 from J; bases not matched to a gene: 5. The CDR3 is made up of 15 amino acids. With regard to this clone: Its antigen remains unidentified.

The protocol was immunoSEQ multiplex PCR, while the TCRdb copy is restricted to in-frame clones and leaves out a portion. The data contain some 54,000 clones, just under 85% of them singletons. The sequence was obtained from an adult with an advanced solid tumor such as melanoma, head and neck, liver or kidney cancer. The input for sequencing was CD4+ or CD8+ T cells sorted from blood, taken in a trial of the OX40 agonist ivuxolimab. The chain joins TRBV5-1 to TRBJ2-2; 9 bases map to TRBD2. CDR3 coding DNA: TGCGCCAGCAGCGTTAGCGGGAGTGGCACCGGGGAGCTGTTTTTT. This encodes CASSVSGSGTGELFF.